Listed below are T cell receptor beta chains from one sample, sequenced in a study of beta chain features in type 1 diabetes. Generated by immunoSEQ multiplex PCR, the TCRdb table keeps only in-frame clones and is missing some. The sample consists of roughly 140,000 clones, around 8.5% of them appearing once. Sequenced input: central memory CD4+ T cells from blood. The receptors stem from a man between 18 and 35 years old in good health. Each CDR3 is given with its conserved first and last residue. A D gene is named only where the DNA matches it firmly. Size values are once, few and many counts, or a class for expanded clones, and some rows have none.

CDR3nt: TGCAGCGCCGGAAAAGGGGCTAATCAGCCCCAGCATTTT
CDR3aa: CSAGKGANQPQHF
v_gene: TRBV29-1
d_gene: NA
j_gene: TRBJ1-5
abundance: NA

CDR3nt: TGTGCCTGGAGCACCGGACAGGTCCCCTACGAGCAGTACTTC
CDR3aa: CAWSTGQVPYEQYF
v_gene: TRBV30
d_gene: TRBD1
j_gene: TRBJ2-7
abundance: NA

CDR3nt: TGTGCCTGGAGTGTGACACCCAACTATGGCTACACCTTC
CDR3aa: CAWSVTPNYGYTF
v_gene: TRBV30
d_gene: NA
j_gene: TRBJ1-2
abundance: NA

CDR3nt: TGTGCCAGCAGTTTAGGGCAGGGCAACGGACAGCCCCAGCATTTT
CDR3aa: CASSLGQGNGQPQHF
v_gene: TRBV27
d_gene: NA
j_gene: TRBJ1-5
abundance: NA

CDR3nt: TGTGCCAGCAGCGGAGGCCCATTAGCCACCGGGGAGCTGTTTTTT
CDR3aa: CASSGGPLATGELFF
v_gene: TRBV9
d_gene: NA
j_gene: TRBJ2-2
abundance: few

CDR3nt: TGTGCCAGCAGCCAAGATGGCCGGGACAATGAGCAGTTCTTC
CDR3aa: CASSQDGRDNEQFF
v_gene: TRBV5-5
d_gene: NA
j_gene: TRBJ2-1
abundance: NA

CDR3nt: TGTGCCAGTAGTACGCAGGGAAACACCGGGGAGCTGTTTTTT
CDR3aa: CASSTQGNTGELFF
v_gene: TRBV19
d_gene: NA
j_gene: TRBJ2-2
abundance: few

CDR3nt: TGTGCCAGCAGTGTAGAGGCGGCCACAGATACGCAGTATTTT
CDR3aa: CASSVEAATDTQYF
v_gene: TRBV6-1
d_gene: NA
j_gene: TRBJ2-3
abundance: NA

CDR3nt: TGTGCCAGCAGCCCTCAGGCGGGTGCCAGTGGCTACACCTTC
CDR3aa: CASSPQAGASGYTF
v_gene: TRBV7-3
d_gene: NA
j_gene: TRBJ1-2
abundance: many

CDR3nt: TGTGCCAGCAGCGACACAGCTGCAACTAATGAAAAACTGTTTTTT
CDR3aa: CASSDTAATNEKLFF
v_gene: TRBV13
d_gene: NA
j_gene: TRBJ1-4
abundance: NA

CDR3nt: TGTGCCAGCAGCGTGTCGAAAGGGGGTGGCTACACCTTC
CDR3aa: CASSVSKGGGYTF
v_gene: TRBV9
d_gene: NA
j_gene: TRBJ1-2
abundance: NA

CDR3nt: TGTGCCAGCAGTACACCCGGGACAGCTTACGAGCAGTACTTC
CDR3aa: CASSTPGTAYEQYF
v_gene: TRBV28
d_gene: TRBD1
j_gene: TRBJ2-7
abundance: few

CDR3nt: TGTGCCAGCTCGGGGTCAGGTCCGACCCAGTACTTC
CDR3aa: CASSGSGPTQYF
v_gene: TRBV27
d_gene: NA
j_gene: TRBJ2-5
abundance: few